The rows below give T cell receptor beta chains drawn from one sample of a study of shared clonotypes between healthy human individuals. The method was immunoSEQ multiplex PCR; TCRdb's version includes in-frame clones alone and lacks a portion of them. The sample yields around 500,000 clones, over 70% seen once. The material sequenced was PBMCs. Every receptor here comes from a woman in her forties in good health. Some clones in this sample may be carry-over from other donors' samples. CDR3s include the opening cysteine and the closing phenylalanine or tryptophan. The D gene is left open where the match is weak. The size entry is marked missing in some rows and otherwise reads once, few, many or a size class.

clone_size	v_call	cdr3_length	j_call	d_call	cdr3_aa	cdr3_nt
.	TRBV7-9	15	TRBJ2-7	.	CASSPHGGGSREQYF	TGTGCCAGCAGCCCCCATGGGGGAGGATCACGAGAGCAGTACTTC
.	TRBV19	12	TRBJ1-1	.	CATSPGVAEAFF	TGTGCGACCTCACCCGGGGTTGCTGAAGCTTTCTTT
.	TRBV5-1	13	TRBJ1-4	.	CASSTGTHEKLFF	TGCGCCAGCAGCACCGGGACCCATGAAAAACTGTTTTTT
many	TRBV29-1	16	TRBJ2-1	TRBD2	CSAQVVGLLAVNEQFF	TGCAGCGCTCAAGTTGTAGGGTTACTAGCGGTAAATGAGCAGTTCTTC
.	TRBV7-6	13	TRBJ1-1	.	CASSLKYSTEAFF	TGTGCCAGCAGCTTAAAGTACTCCACTGAAGCTTTCTTT
.	TRBV28	15	TRBJ2-1	.	CASSLPRTGRHEQFF	TGTGCCAGCAGTTTACCACGGACCGGCCGCCATGAGCAGTTCTTC
.	TRBV19	15	TRBJ1-5	.	CASSIGSGGNQPQHF	TGTGCCAGTAGTATAGGCTCGGGCGGCAATCAGCCCCAGCATTTT
.	TRBV7-9	14	TRBJ1-5	.	CASSSSTVGQPQHF	TGTGCCAGCAGCTCCTCGACAGTAGGCCAGCCCCAGCATTTT
.	TRBV28	14	TRBJ2-7	.	CASSSDGSSYEQYF	TGTGCCAGCAGTTCCGACGGGAGCTCCTACGAGCAGTACTTC
.	TRBV14	11	TRBJ1-2	.	CASSQDYGYTF	TGTGCCAGCAGCCAGGACTATGGCTACACCTTC
.	TRBV7-2	17	TRBJ2-7	TRBD2	CASSLVVTSVSPDEQYF	TGTGCCAGCAGCTTAGTGGTGACTAGCGTCAGTCCCGACGAGCAGTACTTC
.	TRBV4-2	17	TRBJ2-7	TRBD2	CASSQDYRTSGTHEQYF	TGTGCCAGCAGCCAAGACTATAGGACTAGCGGGACTCACGAGCAGTACTTC
few	TRBV6-6	16	TRBJ2-2	.	CASSWAGLQGPGELFF	TGTGCCAGCAGTTGGGCGGGCCTCCAGGGCCCCGGGGAGCTGTTTTTT
.	TRBV6-5	15	TRBJ1-2	TRBD1	CASSYLNRGRYGYTF	TGTGCCAGCAGTTACTTAAACAGGGGCCGGTATGGCTACACCTTC
few	TRBV6-1	14	TRBJ2-7	.	CASRSTGGSYEQYF	TGTGCCAGCAGGTCGACAGGAGGCTCCTACGAGCAGTACTTC
.	TRBV30	14	TRBJ1-2	.	CAETSGDVNYGYTF	TGTGCCGAGACCTCAGGGGATGTTAACTATGGCTACACCTTC
once	TRBV7-9	13	TRBJ2-7	TRBD2	CASSSSGEYEQYF	TGTGCCAGCAGCTCTAGCGGGGAGTACGAGCAGTACTTC
.	TRBV2	16	TRBJ2-1	.	CASKVWTGIKGDEQFF	TGTGCCAGTAAAGTGTGGACTGGCATAAAAGGGGATGAGCAGTTCTTC
.	TRBV5-1	14	TRBJ2-7	TRBD2	CASTPWEGSYEQYF	TGCGCCAGCACCCCCTGGGAGGGATCCTACGAGCAGTACTTC
.	TRBV6-4	16	TRBJ2-3	TRBD1	CASSSGTGGSTDTQYF	TGTGCCAGCAGTTCCGGGACAGGGGGCTCCACAGATACGCAGTATTTT
.	TRBV6-6	12	TRBJ1-5	.	CASSGGNQPQHF	TGTGCCAGCAGTGGGGGGAATCAGCCCCAGCATTTT
.	TRBV11-3	15	TRBJ1-1	.	CASSPGPGMNTEAFF	TGTGCCAGCAGCCCCGGGCCGGGGATGAACACTGAAGCTTTCTTT
once	TRBV30	14	TRBJ2-3	.	CAWSVPPGTDTQYF	TGTGCCTGGTCCGTCCCCCCGGGCACAGATACGCAGTATTTT
.	TRBV2	15	TRBJ2-7	.	CASSDVTSCSYEQYF	TGTGCTAGCAGTGACGTCACTAGCTGCTCCTACGAGCAGTACTTC
.	TRBV19	15	TRBJ2-7	TRBD1	CASSTQGEYPYEQYF	TGTGCCAGTAGTACCCAGGGGGAGTATCCCTACGAGCAGTACTTC
once	TRBV5-1	14	TRBJ2-7	.	CASSLMQGGYEQYF	TGCGCCAGCAGCTTGATGCAGGGGGGTTACGAGCAGTACTTC
.	TRBV4-3	15	TRBJ2-2	.	CASSQAGPNTGELFF	TGCGCCAGCAGCCAAGCGGGACCGAACACCGGGGAGCTGTTTTTT
.	TRBV6-6	11	TRBJ1-1	.	CASILVTEAFF	TGTGCCAGCATTTTAGTAACTGAAGCTTTCTTT
once	TRBV6-1	12	TRBJ1-1	.	CASSPWNTEAFF	TGTGCCAGCAGTCCTTGGAACACTGAAGCTTTCTTT
.	TRBV5-4	16	TRBJ2-2	TRBD1	CASSLGGQGHTGELFF	TGTGCCAGCAGCTTGGGCGGACAGGGCCACACCGGGGAGCTGTTTTTT
.	TRBV27	17	TRBJ1-1	.	CASSLSIGPAGVTEAFF	TGTGCCAGCAGTTTATCGATTGGCCCGGCGGGAGTCACTGAAGCTTTCTTT
.	TRBV11-1	15	TRBJ2-1	TRBD1	CASSAGQGSYNEQFF	TGTGCCAGCAGCGCCGGACAGGGTTCCTACAATGAGCAGTTCTTC
.	TRBV28	17	TRBJ2-3	TRBD2	CASSLPGSGRGSDTQYF	TGTGCCAGCAGTTTGCCGGGGAGCGGGAGGGGGTCAGATACGCAGTATTTT
.	TRBV7-2	16	TRBJ2-2	.	CASSLVTIRNTGELFF	TGTGCCAGCAGCTTAGTGACTATCCGCAACACCGGGGAGCTGTTTTTT
few	TRBV29-1	17	TRBJ2-3	TRBD2	CSFDRGLAGGLTDTQYF	TGCAGCTTCGACAGGGGTCTAGCGGGAGGACTCACAGATACGCAGTATTTT
.	TRBV5-1	13	TRBJ1-1	.	CASSLEVNTEAFF	TGCGCCAGCAGCCTAGAAGTGAACACTGAAGCTTTCTTT
.	TRBV27	17	TRBJ1-5	TRBD1	CASSGGTGILGGQPQHF	TGTGCCAGCAGTGGAGGGACAGGGATATTAGGTGGGCAGCCCCAGCATTTT
.	TRBV6-1	15	TRBJ2-7	TRBD1	CATLGQARRYYEQYF	TGTGCCACTTTAGGACAGGCCCGAAGATACTACGAGCAGTACTTC
.	TRBV5-1	14	TRBJ2-5	.	CASSLDIFQETQYF	TGCGCCAGCAGCTTGGACATCTTTCAAGAGACCCAGTACTTC
.	TRBV11-3	15	TRBJ2-5	.	CASSLIGTGQETQYF	TGTGCCAGCAGCCTCATAGGGACGGGACAAGAGACCCAGTACTTC
.	TRBV11-2	15	TRBJ2-3	TRBD2	CASRSRSGRTDTQYF	TGTGCCAGCAGGTCACGGAGCGGGAGAACAGATACGCAGTATTTT
.	TRBV19	14	TRBJ1-1	.	CASRGGQRPGEAFF	TGTGCCAGTAGGGGAGGACAGCGACCAGGAGAGGCTTTCTTT
.	TRBV4-2	18	TRBJ1-4	.	CASSQEIVTAATNEKLFF	TGTGCCAGCAGCCAAGAGATTGTAACGGCAGCAACTAATGAAAAACTGTTTTTT
.	TRBV23-1	17	TRBJ1-5	.	CASSQLGRGYSNQPQHF	TGCGCCAGCAGTCAACTCGGTAGGGGGTATAGCAATCAGCCCCAGCATTTT
.	TRBV7-9	15	TRBJ2-2	.	CASSLALVVAGELFF	TGTGCCAGCAGCTTAGCGCTGGTTGTAGCCGGGGAGCTGTTTTTT
.	TRBV25-1	13	TRBJ1-2	.	CASSDTKTYGYTF	TGTGCCAGCAGTGATACAAAGACCTATGGCTACACCTTC
.	TRBV5-5	17	TRBJ1-2	TRBD1	CASSSSGTGDLPRGYTF	TGTGCCAGCAGCTCGTCCGGGACAGGGGACCTACCGCGGGGCTACACCTTC
.	TRBV4-3	15	TRBJ2-1	TRBD1	CASSQERGGLNEQFF	TGCGCCAGCAGCCAAGAGCGAGGGGGCCTCAATGAGCAGTTCTTC